A selection of T cell receptor beta chains follows, all from one sample in a study of cytomegalovirus exposure and HLA in healthy donors. Method: immunoSEQ multiplex PCR; TCRdb's copy keeps in-frame clones and lacks some. The sample lists around 60,000 clones, about 94% occurring once. The sample taken for sequencing was PBMCs. All receptors derive from a man between 18 and 35 years old in good health and CMV-seropositive. The CDR3 runs from the conserved cysteine through the conserved F or W. D genes are given only for firm matches. Clone size is not always given. Where it is, it says once, few, many or a class for expanded clones.

clone_size: -
j_call: TRBJ1-1
v_call: TRBV15
d_call: -
cdr3_aa: CATSGKERANTEAFF
cdr3_nt: TGTGCCACCAGCGGAAAAGAGAGGGCGAACACTGAAGCTTTCTTT

clone_size: -
j_call: TRBJ1-5
v_call: TRBV15
d_call: -
cdr3_aa: CATSRDRNQPQHF
cdr3_nt: TGTGCCACCAGCAGAGACAGAAATCAGCCCCAGCATTTT

clone_size: -
j_call: TRBJ2-6
v_call: TRBV15
d_call: -
cdr3_aa: CATSRDQSSGANVLTF
cdr3_nt: TGTGCCACCAGCAGAGATCAATCCTCTGGGGCCAACGTCCTGACTTTC

clone_size: -
j_call: TRBJ2-5
v_call: TRBV10-3
d_call: TRBD1
cdr3_aa: CAISEIGQGLDPTQETQYF
cdr3_nt: TGTGCCATCAGTGAGATTGGACAGGGTTTGGACCCGACCCAAGAGACCCAGTACTTC

clone_size: -
j_call: TRBJ1-1
v_call: TRBV5-1
d_call: -
cdr3_aa: CASSLVGHLRGMDTEAFF
cdr3_nt: TGCGCCAGCAGCTTGGTCGGACACCTTAGGGGCATGGACACTGAAGCTTTCTTT

clone_size: once
j_call: TRBJ2-1
v_call: TRBV28
d_call: TRBD2
cdr3_aa: CASEAGGNYNEQFF
cdr3_nt: TGTGCCAGCGAAGCGGGGGGTAACTACAATGAGCAGTTCTTC

clone_size: -
j_call: TRBJ2-5
v_call: TRBV19
d_call: TRBD2
cdr3_aa: CASSPPKRTSGRALPETQYF
cdr3_nt: TGTGCCAGTAGCCCACCCAAACGGACTAGCGGGAGGGCCCTTCCAGAGACCCAGTACTTC

clone_size: once
j_call: TRBJ2-7
v_call: TRBV4-3
d_call: TRBD2
cdr3_aa: CASSQDQAGAVYEQYF
cdr3_nt: TGCGCCAGCAGCCAAGACCAGGCGGGAGCGGTCTACGAGCAGTACTTC

clone_size: -
j_call: TRBJ2-3
v_call: TRBV7-2
d_call: TRBD1
cdr3_aa: CASSNPTGTGVTDTQYF
cdr3_nt: TGTGCCAGCAGCAACCCAACCGGGACAGGGGTGACAGATACGCAGTATTTT

clone_size: -
j_call: TRBJ2-1
v_call: TRBV6-4
d_call: TRBD2
cdr3_aa: CASSFRSGGATEQFF
cdr3_nt: TGTGCCAGCAGTTTTAGGAGCGGGGGGGCAACTGAGCAGTTCTTC

clone_size: once
j_call: TRBJ2-1
v_call: TRBV6-4
d_call: TRBD2
cdr3_aa: CASRASGGNEQFF
cdr3_nt: TGTGCCAGCAGGGCTAGCGGGGGGAATGAGCAGTTCTTC

clone_size: once
j_call: TRBJ1-1
v_call: TRBV6-6
d_call: -
cdr3_aa: CASHQQGGSTEAFF
cdr3_nt: TGTGCCAGCCACCAACAGGGAGGGAGCACTGAAGCTTTCTTT

clone_size: -
j_call: TRBJ2-7
v_call: TRBV28
d_call: TRBD2
cdr3_aa: CASSTSGGPPYEQYF
cdr3_nt: TGTGCCAGCAGTACTAGCGGGGGGCCCCCCTACGAGCAGTACTTC

clone_size: -
j_call: TRBJ2-1
v_call: TRBV7-2
d_call: -
cdr3_aa: CASSPDSKQFF
cdr3_nt: TGTGCCAGCAGCCCTGATTCTAAGCAGTTCTTC

clone_size: -
j_call: TRBJ1-1
v_call: TRBV4-2
d_call: -
cdr3_aa: CASSQDQGPRNTEAFF
cdr3_nt: TGTGCCAGCAGCCAAGATCAGGGTCCCCGGAACACTGAAGCTTTCTTT

clone_size: -
j_call: TRBJ1-4
v_call: TRBV7-9
d_call: -
cdr3_aa: CASSLTGNFGPGPIF
cdr3_nt: -

clone_size: -
j_call: TRBJ2-3
v_call: TRBV19
d_call: -
cdr3_aa: CASSTSTDTQYF
cdr3_nt: TGTGCCAGTAGTACTAGCACAGATACGCAGTATTTT